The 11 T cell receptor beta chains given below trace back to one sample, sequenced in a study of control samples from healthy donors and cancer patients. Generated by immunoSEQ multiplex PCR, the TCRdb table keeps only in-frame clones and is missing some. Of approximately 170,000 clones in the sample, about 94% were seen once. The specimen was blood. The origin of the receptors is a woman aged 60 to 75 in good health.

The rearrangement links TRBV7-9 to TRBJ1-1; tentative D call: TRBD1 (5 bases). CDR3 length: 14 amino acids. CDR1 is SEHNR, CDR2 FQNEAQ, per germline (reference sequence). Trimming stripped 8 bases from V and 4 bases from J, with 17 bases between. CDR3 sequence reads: CASGSTWGGTEAFF. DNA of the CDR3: TGTGCCAGCGGATCGACATGGGGCGGCACTGAAGCTTTCTTT.

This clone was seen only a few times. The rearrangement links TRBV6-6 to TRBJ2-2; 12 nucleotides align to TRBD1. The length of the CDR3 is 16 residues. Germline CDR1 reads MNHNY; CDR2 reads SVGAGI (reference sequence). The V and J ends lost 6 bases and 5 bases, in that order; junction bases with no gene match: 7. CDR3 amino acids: CASRDGTGGYTGELFF. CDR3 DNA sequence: TGTGCCAGCAGGGACGGGACAGGGGGCTATACCGGGGAGCTGTTTTTT.

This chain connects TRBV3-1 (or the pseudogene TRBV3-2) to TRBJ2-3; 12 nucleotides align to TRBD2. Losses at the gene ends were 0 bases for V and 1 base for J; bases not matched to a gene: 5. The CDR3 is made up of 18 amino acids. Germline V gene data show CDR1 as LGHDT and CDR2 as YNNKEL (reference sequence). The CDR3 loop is CASSQEGLAGGGTDTQYF. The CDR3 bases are TGTGCCAGCAGCCAAGAAGGGCTAGCGGGGGGGGGCACAGATACGCAGTATTTT.

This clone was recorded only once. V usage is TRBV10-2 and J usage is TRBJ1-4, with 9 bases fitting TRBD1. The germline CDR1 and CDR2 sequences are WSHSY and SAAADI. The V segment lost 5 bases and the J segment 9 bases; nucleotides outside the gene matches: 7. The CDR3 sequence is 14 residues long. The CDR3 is CASSPGQGNQKLFF. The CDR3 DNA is TGCGCCAGCAGTCCGGGACAGGGTAACCAAAAACTGTTTTTT.

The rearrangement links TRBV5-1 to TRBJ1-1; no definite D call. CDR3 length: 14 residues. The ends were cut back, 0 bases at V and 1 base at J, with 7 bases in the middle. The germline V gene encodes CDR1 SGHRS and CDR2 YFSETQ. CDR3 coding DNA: TGCGCCAGCAGCTTGGATCAGACGAACACTGAAGCTTTCTTT. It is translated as CASSLDQTNTEAFF.

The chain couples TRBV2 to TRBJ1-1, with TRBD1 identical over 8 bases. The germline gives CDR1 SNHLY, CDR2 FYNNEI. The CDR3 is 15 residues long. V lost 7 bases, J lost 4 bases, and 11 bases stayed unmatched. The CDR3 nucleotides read TGTGCCAGCAAGCTAGAGGGGACAGGTAGCACTGAAGCTTTCTTT. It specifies CASKLEGTGSTEAFF.

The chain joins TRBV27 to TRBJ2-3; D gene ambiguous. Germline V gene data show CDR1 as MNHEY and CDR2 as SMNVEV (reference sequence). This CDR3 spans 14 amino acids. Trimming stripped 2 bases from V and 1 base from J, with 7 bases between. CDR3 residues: CASSLVRRTDTQYF. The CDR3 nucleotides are TGTGCCAGCAGTTTAGTCAGGCGCACAGATACGCAGTATTTT.

The CDR3 DNA reads TGTGCCAGCAGTGAGGCGGCAAACACTGAAGCTTTCTTT. Translating it yields CASSEAANTEAFF. The rearrangement uses TRBV2 and TRBJ1-1; D is ambiguous. The length of the CDR3 is 13 residues. Trimming removed 3 bases from V and 2 bases from J, with 7 bases in between. Germline V gene sequence: CDR1 SNHLY, CDR2 FYNNEI.

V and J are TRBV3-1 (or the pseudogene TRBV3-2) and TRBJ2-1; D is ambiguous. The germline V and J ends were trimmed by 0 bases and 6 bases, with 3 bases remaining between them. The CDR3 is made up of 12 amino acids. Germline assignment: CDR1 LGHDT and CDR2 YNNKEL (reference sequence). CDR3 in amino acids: CASSQDLNEQFF. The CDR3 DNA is TGTGCCAGCAGCCAAGATCTCAATGAGCAGTTCTTC.

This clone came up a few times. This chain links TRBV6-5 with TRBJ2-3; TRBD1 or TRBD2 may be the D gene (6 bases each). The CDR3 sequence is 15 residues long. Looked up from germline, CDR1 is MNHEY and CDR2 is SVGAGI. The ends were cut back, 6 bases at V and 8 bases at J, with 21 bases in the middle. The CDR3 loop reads CASRTTGFREATQYF. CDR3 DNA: TGTGCCAGCAGGACTACAGGGTTCAGGGAGGCTACGCAGTATTTT.

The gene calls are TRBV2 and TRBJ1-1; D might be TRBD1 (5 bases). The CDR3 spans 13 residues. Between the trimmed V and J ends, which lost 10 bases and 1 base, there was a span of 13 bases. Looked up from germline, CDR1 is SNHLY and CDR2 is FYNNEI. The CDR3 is CATRDGQNTEAFF. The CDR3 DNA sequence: TGTGCCACCCGGGACGGACAGAACACTGAAGCTTTCTTT.